Sequencing of this T cell receptor (beta chain) was carried out in a study of multiple sclerosis patients with progressive multifocal leukoencephalopathy. General observations from the study: The findings' link to JC virus versus immunocompromise remained uncertain.

Notes on this clone: What it binds is not known.

Time point indicated: more than five months of natalizumab therapy. All PML patients were female, and all patients had earlier interferon beta. Germline V gives CDR1 LNHDA, CDR2 SQIVND (reference sequence). The CDR3 length is 17 residues. V was clipped by 3 bases and J by 10 bases, with 26 bases between them. Synthetic inline TR CDR3 controls covering all V-J pairings were spiked into each PCR. The data were produced by immunoSEQ multiplex PCR, yet TCRdb's version contains in-frame clones alone and is incomplete. The sample lists tens of thousands of clones; around nine tenths were seen once. The sample here was PBMCs, taken from a patient treated with natalizumab. This rearrangement joins TRBV19 to TRBJ2-3; D gene unclear. The clonotype was recovered from a human donor with multiple sclerosis. The CDR3 loop is CASSIKVRSGWANAQYF. CDR3 in DNA: TGTGCCAGTAGTATCAAGGTTCGCAGTGGATGGGCAAACGCGCAGTATTTT.